The 24 T cell receptor beta chains below come from one sample, sequenced in a study of CD8+ T cells in alopecia areata. It was cDNA, reverse transcribed from extracted RNA, that served as the sequencing template. Assay: immunoSEQ multiplex PCR; the TCRdb copy retains only in-frame clones and omits some. The sample lists hundreds of thousands of clones; under 80% were seen once. Source: CD4+ T cells sorted from blood, taken at week 0. These receptors were collected from a human donor with alopecia areata.

The V gene is TRBV15, the J gene TRBJ2-5; the D is unclear. V lost 0 bases to trimming and J lost 5 bases, with 7 bases between them. Germline V gives CDR1 LNHNV, CDR2 YYDKDF (reference sequence). This CDR3 contains 13 residues. The CDR3 sequence is CATSRESVETQYF. CDR3 coding DNA: TGTGCCACCAGCAGAGAGTCGGTCGAGACCCAGTACTTC.

This chain links TRBV6-6 with TRBJ1-5; D not certain. CDR1 is MNHNY, CDR2 SVGAGI, per germline (reference sequence). CDR3 length: 14 amino acids. The V gene lost 6 bases and the J gene lost 0 bases, with 9 bases spanning the gap. The CDR3 spells CASRADPSNQPQHF. The CDR3 region has the DNA TGTGCCAGCAGAGCGGACCCTAGCAATCAGCCCCAGCATTTT.

This clone was recorded only once. CDR3 in DNA: TGTGCCAGCAGCGTAGACCCAGGGGCTTCAAACATTCAGTACTTC. It yields the protein CASSVDPGASNIQYF. The V gene is TRBV9, the J gene TRBJ2-4, with a tentative D call TRBD1 (6 bases). The CDR3 covers 15 residues. Germline V gene lookup returns CDR1 SGDLS and CDR2 YYNGEE. V was trimmed by 0 bases and J by 6 bases, leaving 13 bases between them. The complete variable domain, with remaining parts taken from reference TRBV9 and TRBJ2-4, reads DSGVTQTPKHLITATGQRVTLRCSPRSGDLSVYWYQQSLDQGLQFLIQYYNGEERAKGNILERFSAQQFPDLHSELNLSSLELGDSALYFCASSVDPGASNIQYFGAGTRLSVL.

CDR3 nucleotide sequence: TGTGCCAGCCGGGCAACCTATAATTCACCCCTCCACTTT. It specifies CASRATYNSPLHF. This sequence joins TRBV6-5 and TRBJ1-6; the D is unclear. Trimming removed 8 bases from V and 2 bases from J, with 7 bases in between. Per the germline V gene, CDR1 is MNHEY and CDR2 is SVGAGI. The CDR3 length is 13 residues.

The chain uses TRBV4-2 and TRBJ1-2, with D tentatively TRBD1 (6 bases). The germline V and J ends were trimmed by 0 bases and 4 bases, with 15 bases remaining between them. This CDR3 contains 16 residues. The V gene's germline CDR1 is LGHNA and CDR2 YNFKEQ. The chain's CDR3 is CASSQDPQGDTYGYTF. CDR3 DNA: TGTGCCAGCAGCCAAGATCCCCAAGGGGACACCTATGGCTACACCTTC.

This rearrangement joins TRBV7-3 to TRBJ2-1; a weak D match, TRBD1 (6 bases). This CDR3 is built from 15 residues. The germline V and J ends were trimmed by 0 bases and 4 bases, with 10 bases remaining between them. Germline assignment: CDR1 SGHTA and CDR2 FQGTGA. CDR3 amino acids: CASSLTRTVYNEQFF. Here the CDR3 DNA reads TGTGCCAGCAGCTTAACCCGGACAGTGTACAATGAGCAGTTCTTC.

This chain connects TRBV4-1 to TRBJ2-5; D is possibly TRBD1 or TRBD2 (5 bases each). Germline CDR1 MGHRA, CDR2 YSYEKL. This CDR3 is built from 14 residues. The germline V and J ends were trimmed by 4 bases and 4 bases, with 13 bases remaining between them. The CDR3: CASSLLTGLETQYF. The CDR3, as DNA: TGCGCCAGCAGCCTACTCACGGGGCTAGAGACCCAGTACTTC.

A few counts support this clone. The gene calls are TRBV27 and TRBJ2-7; 7 bases are shared with TRBD1. Germline V gives CDR1 MNHEY, CDR2 SMNVEV (reference sequence). The CDR3 consists of 12 residues. J lost 2 bases, V lost 6 bases, and 1 base had no gene match. The CDR3 bases are TGTGCCAGCAGGGGACAGCCCTACGAGCAGTACTTC. Its protein product is CASRGQPYEQYF.

This clone was detected only a few times. The chain uses TRBV29-1 and TRBJ1-1, with TRBD1 matching over 8 bases. The junction had 5 bases not matched to a gene; V was cut back by 7 bases and J by 4 bases. The CDR3 is made up of 12 amino acids. CDR1 SQVTM and CDR2 ANQGSEA come from the germline V gene. Here the CDR3 DNA reads TGCAGCGCTGACAGGGGCGCCACTGAAGCTTTCTTT. Protein: CSADRGATEAFF.

This sequence joins TRBV29-1 and TRBJ2-7; D gene ambiguous. Per germline, CDR1 SQVTM and CDR2 ANQGSEA. The V gene lost 7 bases and the J gene lost 7 bases, with 20 bases spanning the gap. CDR3 length: 13 amino acids. Written as DNA, the CDR3 is TGCAGCGCCGCGTCGATAGTCGGTTGGGAGCAGTACTTC. Encoded protein: CSAASIVGWEQYF.

This clone was recorded a few times. The rearrangement uses TRBV6-5 and TRBJ2-1; D might be TRBD1 or TRBD2, each matching 6 bases. V lost 4 bases and J lost 2, with 12 bases in between. Germline V gene data show CDR1 as MNHEY and CDR2 as SVGAGI. This CDR3 is 15 amino acids long. CDR3 region: CASSSTGATYNEQFF. The CDR3 DNA follows: TGTGCCAGCAGTTCCACGGGGGCCACCTACAATGAGCAGTTCTTC.

This chain links TRBV6-5 with TRBJ2-1; D may be TRBD1 (5 bases). The CDR3 extends over 13 amino acids. Germline-derived CDR1 and CDR2 are MNHEY and SVGAGI. Trimming left V 5 bases short and J 6 bases short, with 11 bases between. CDR3 sequence: CASSKLRGNEQFF. The CDR3 nucleotides are TGTGCCAGCAGTAAACTTAGGGGCAATGAGCAGTTCTTC.

In its sample, this clone was seen a few times. The CDR3 DNA reads TGCAGCGTTGCAATCCAGACTGGCACAGATACGCAGTATTTT. It specifies CSVAIQTGTDTQYF. This chain connects TRBV29-1 to TRBJ2-3, with D unclear. The CDR3 consists of 14 residues. Looked up from germline, CDR1 is SQVTM and CDR2 is ANQGSEA. Deletions cut 4 bases from V and 1 base from J, with 12 bases between.

This clone was seen a few times. The chain couples TRBV29-1 to TRBJ2-5; perhaps TRBD2 as D (5 bases). The CDR3 contains 13 residues. Germline CDR1 reads SQVTM; CDR2 reads ANQGSEA. V was clipped by 4 bases and J by 2 bases, with 11 bases between them. The CDR3 loop is CSVGLPGQETQYF. DNA of the CDR3: TGCAGCGTTGGGTTACCGGGGCAAGAGACCCAGTACTTC.

The chain has TRBV27 and TRBJ2-5, with TRBD1 matching 9 bases. Trimming removed 6 bases from V and 3 bases from J; junction bases left unmatched: 2. Germline assignment: CDR1 MNHEY and CDR2 SMNVEV (reference sequence). The CDR3 totals 13 residues. The CDR3 nucleotides are TGTGCCAGCAGGCGACAGGGGGAAGAGACCCAGTACTTC. Protein: CASRRQGEETQYF.

V usage is TRBV4-2 and J usage is TRBJ2-2; 8 bases are a match to TRBD1. The V and J ends lost 4 bases and 4 bases, in that order; junction bases with no gene match: 8. The CDR3 has 16 amino acids. The germline V gene has CDR1 LGHNA and CDR2 YNFKEQ. For the CDR3, the DNA is TGTGCCAGCAGCCCAGGACAGGGAATAGTCACCGGGGAGCTGTTTTTT. It is translated as CASSPGQGIVTGELFF.

This rearrangement joins TRBV29-1 to TRBJ2-1; D call uncertain. The CDR3 extends over 9 amino acids. Germline V lookup: CDR1 SQVTM, CDR2 ANQGSEA. Deletions cut 0 bases from V and 12 bases from J, with 3 bases between. CDR3: CSVEEGQFF. CDR3 sequence (DNA): TGCAGCGTTGAAGAGGGGCAGTTCTTC.

The chain couples TRBV30 to TRBJ1-1; D is uncertain. V was cut by 5 bases and J by 3 bases, with 13 bases left in between. The CDR3 consists of 13 residues. Germline V gives CDR1 GTSNPN, CDR2 SVGIG (reference sequence). The CDR3, as DNA: TGTGCCTGGGCCCCGGAGCAGGACACTGAAGCTTTCTTT. Its translation is CAWAPEQDTEAFF.

CDR3 amino acids: CSVDGVFGTDTQYF. As DNA, the CDR3 is TGCAGCGTTGACGGGGTTTTTGGCACAGATACGCAGTATTTT. The gene calls are TRBV29-1 and TRBJ2-3, with TRBD2 as a possible D gene (5 bases). The CDR3 is made up of 14 amino acids. With 3 bases removed from V and 1 base from J, the gap between germline ends came to 11 bases. Germline CDR1 is SQVTM and CDR2 is ANQGSEA.

V is TRBV6-5 and J is TRBJ1-4, with no clear D. Germline-derived CDR1 and CDR2 are MNHEY and SVGAGI. The CDR3 totals 15 residues. V dropped 5 bases and J dropped 3 bases, with 13 bases sitting between them. The CDR3 DNA reads as TGTGCCAGCAGTCGTGAAGGGTCGGCTAATGAAAAACTGTTTTTT. Encoded protein: CASSREGSANEKLFF.

A single count supports this clone. V is TRBV4-3 and J is TRBJ1-6; no clear D gene. The V end was cut by 0 bases, the J end by 5 bases, with 8 bases between. CDR1 and CDR2 from the germline V gene are LGHNA and YSLEER. The CDR3 loop spans 15 amino acids. Written as DNA, the CDR3 is TGCGCCAGCAGCCAAGATGTCGGGGATAATTCACCCCTCCACTTT. This encodes CASSQDVGDNSPLHF.

This chain connects TRBV6-6 to TRBJ1-5; D not resolved. V was cut by 4 bases and J by 7 bases, with 20 bases left in between. Germline lookup yields CDR1 MNHNY and CDR2 SVGAGI (reference sequence). The CDR3 length is 16 residues. The chain's CDR3 is CASSSTTRVRRQPQHF. CDR3 nucleotides: TGTGCCAGCAGTTCGACGACAAGGGTAAGGCGGCAGCCCCAGCATTTT.

This clone was observed a handful of times. V and J are TRBV29-1 and TRBJ1-5; D is undetermined. The CDR3 consists of 13 residues. The V gene lost 6 bases and the J gene lost 2 bases, with 11 bases spanning the gap. Germline assignment: CDR1 SQVTM and CDR2 ANQGSEA. The CDR3 protein is CSVGMDGNQPQHF. DNA of the CDR3: TGCAGCGTCGGGATGGATGGCAATCAGCCCCAGCATTTT.

The V gene is TRBV25-1, the J gene TRBJ1-1; a weak D match, TRBD1 (5 bases). The ends were cut back, 1 base at V and 8 bases at J, with 11 bases in the middle. Germline values: CDR1 MGHDK, CDR2 SYGVNS. The CDR3 sequence is 13 residues long. The CDR3 coding sequence is TGTGCCAGCAGTGAATGGGGGGTAGGGGAAGCTTTCTTT. Translation gives CASSEWGVGEAFF. Using reference TRBV25-1 and TRBJ1-1 for the parts outside the CDR3, the full variable domain is EADIYQTPRYLVIGTGKKITLECSQTMGHDKMYWYQQDPGMELHLIHYSYGVNSTEKGDLSSESTVSRIRTEHFPLTLESARPSHTSQYLCASSEWGVGEAFFGQGTRLTVV.